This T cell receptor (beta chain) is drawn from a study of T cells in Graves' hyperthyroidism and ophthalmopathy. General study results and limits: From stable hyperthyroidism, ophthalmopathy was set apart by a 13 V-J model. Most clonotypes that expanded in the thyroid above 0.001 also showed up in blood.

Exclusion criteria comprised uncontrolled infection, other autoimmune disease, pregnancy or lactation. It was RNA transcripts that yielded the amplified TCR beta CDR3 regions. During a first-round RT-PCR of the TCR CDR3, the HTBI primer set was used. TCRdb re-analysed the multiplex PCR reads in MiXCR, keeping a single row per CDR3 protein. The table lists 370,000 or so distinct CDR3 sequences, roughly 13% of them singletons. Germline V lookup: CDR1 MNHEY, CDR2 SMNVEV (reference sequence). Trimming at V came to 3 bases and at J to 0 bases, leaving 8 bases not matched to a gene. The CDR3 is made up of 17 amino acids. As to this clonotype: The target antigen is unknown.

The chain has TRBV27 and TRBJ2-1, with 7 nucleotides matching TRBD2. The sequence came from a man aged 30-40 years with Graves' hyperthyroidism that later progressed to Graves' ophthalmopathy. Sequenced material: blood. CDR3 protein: CASSLNGGLYSYNEQFF. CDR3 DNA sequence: TGTGCCAGCAGTTTGAACGGGGGGTTATACTCCTACAATGAGCAGTTCTTC.